A selection of T cell receptor beta chains follows, all from one sample in a study of blood T cell repertoires in COVID-19. Assay used: immunoSEQ multiplex PCR; TCRdb lists only in-frame clones, some missing. The table includes approximately 73,000 clones, around nine tenths detected once. The sample taken for sequencing was peripheral blood. The receptor set was obtained from an older woman with acute or convalescent COVID-19. The CDR3 runs from the conserved cysteine through the conserved F or W. The D gene is left open where the match is weak. Expanded clones get a size class; other rows say once, few or many, or leave the size out.

J	length	size	V	D	CDR3	DNA
TRBJ1-2	11	-	TRBV2	TRBD1	CATQGPYGYTF	TGTGCCACACAGGGGCCCTATGGCTACACCTTC
TRBJ1-3	15	-	TRBV7-2	TRBD1	CASSLGGGGGNTIYF	TGTGCCAGCAGCTTAGGAGGGGGCGGCGGAAACACCATATATTTT
TRBJ1-2	14	-	TRBV5-5	-	CASTWGGRSDGYTF	TGTGCCAGCACCTGGGGGGGGCGATCGGATGGCTACACCTTC
TRBJ1-6	17	-	TRBV19	-	CASQQGRRSSYNSPLHF	TGTGCCAGTCAACAGGGTAGGAGGAGCTCCTATAATTCACCCCTCCACTTT
TRBJ2-1	16	-	TRBV5-1	TRBD1	CASSFNTGGSYNEQFF	TGCGCCAGCAGCTTTAATACAGGGGGCTCCTACAATGAGCAGTTCTTC
TRBJ1-6	14	-	TRBV18	-	CASSERTANSPLHF	TGTGCCAGCTCAGAAAGAACAGCTAATTCACCCCTCCACTTT
TRBJ1-5	16	-	TRBV3-1/TRBV3-2	-	CASSQGGIVSNQPQHF	TGTGCCAGCAGCCAAGGCGGAATCGTTAGCAATCAGCCCCAGCATTTT
TRBJ2-5	14	once	TRBV5-1	-	CASSLSPSRETQYF	TGCGCCAGCAGCTTGTCTCCTAGTAGAGAGACCCAGTACTTC
TRBJ1-5	12	-	TRBV19	-	CASTSWNQPQHF	TGTGCCAGTACGAGTTGGAATCAGCCCCAGCATTTT
TRBJ2-7	14	-	TRBV6-5	TRBD1	CASSRDRGSHEQYF	TGTGCCAGCAGTCGGGACAGAGGGTCCCACGAGCAGTACTTC
TRBJ2-3	13	-	TRBV5-4	-	CASSLTGPDTQYF	TGTGCCAGCAGCTTAACAGGCCCAGATACGCAGTATTTT
TRBJ1-4	16	-	TRBV28	TRBD1	CASRPTLGQGNEKLFF	TGTGCCAGCAGGCCTACCCTGGGACAGGGAAATGAAAAACTGTTTTTT
TRBJ1-1	14	once	TRBV19	-	CASSIGAANTEAFF	TGTGCCAGTAGTATAGGGGCAGCGAACACTGAAGCTTTCTTT
TRBJ2-1	17	-	TRBV28	TRBD2	CASSPVGPGLAGEGPFF	TGTGCCAGCAGCCCAGTAGGACCGGGACTAGCGGGGGAGGGCCCGTTCTTC
TRBJ1-6	13	-	TRBV2	TRBD1	CASRGRGNSPLHF	TGTGCCAGCCGGGGCAGGGGGAATTCACCCCTCCACTTT
TRBJ2-1	17	once	TRBV4-1	TRBD2	CASSRKVGGGVVNEQFF	TGCGCCAGCAGCCGGAAAGTGGGTGGGGGGGTGGTTAATGAGCAGTTCTTC
TRBJ1-1	14	-	TRBV25-1	-	CASSELTGTTEAFF	TGTGCCAGCAGTGAATTGACGGGTACCACTGAAGCTTTCTTT
TRBJ1-1	16	-	TRBV15	-	CATSRGDTIPSTEAFF	TGTGCCACCAGCAGAGGGGACACCATCCCGAGCACTGAAGCTTTCTTT
TRBJ1-5	15	-	TRBV5-1	TRBD1	CASRAGTGGEQPQHF	TGCGCCAGCAGGGCCGGGACAGGGGGCGAACAGCCCCAGCATTTT
TRBJ2-6	14	-	TRBV5-6	-	CASSLLSGANVLTF	TGTGCCAGCAGCTTGCTCTCTGGGGCCAACGTCCTGACTTTC
TRBJ1-4	13	-	TRBV14	TRBD1	CASSPGTGGKLFF	TGTGCCAGCAGCCCAGGGACAGGAGGAAAACTGTTTTTT
TRBJ1-2	16	-	TRBV6-4	TRBD1	CARHTRDRLTNYGYTF	TGTGCCAGGCATACCCGGGACAGGCTTACTAACTATGGCTACACCTTC
TRBJ1-1	12	-	TRBV9	TRBD1	CASDRDGTEAFF	TGTGCCAGCGACAGGGACGGCACTGAAGCTTTCTTT
TRBJ2-1	15	-	TRBV7-9	-	CASLAGRSSYNEQFF	TGTGCCAGCTTGGCGGGAAGGAGCTCCTACAATGAGCAGTTCTTC
TRBJ1-2	16	-	TRBV6-2/TRBV6-3	TRBD1	CASSYSPTGRDYGYTF	TGTGCCAGCAGTTACTCCCCGACAGGGCGCGACTATGGCTACACCTTC
TRBJ2-7	13	-	TRBV27	TRBD2	CASSLTSYDEQYF	TGTGCCAGCAGTTTGACTAGCTACGACGAGCAGTACTTC
TRBJ2-7	14	-	TRBV21-1	-	CASSNRDRTYEQYF	TGTGCCAGCAGCAACAGGGACAGAACCTACGAGCAGTACTTC
TRBJ2-5	14	-	TRBV11-2	TRBD1	CASSETGVGETQYF	TGTGCCAGCAGCGAGACAGGGGTGGGAGAGACCCAGTACTTC
TRBJ1-5	16	-	TRBV7-2	-	CASSKWGGLGNQPQHF	TGTGCCAGCAGCAAATGGGGGGGCTTAGGCAATCAGCCCCAGCATTTT
TRBJ1-6	15	-	TRBV4-1	-	CASSQDATNNSPLHF	TGCGCCAGCAGCCAAGATGCGACAAATAATTCACCCCTCCACTTT
TRBJ1-1	14	-	TRBV2	-	CASSEVEGLAEAFF	TGTGCCAGCAGTGAAGTGGAAGGACTCGCTGAAGCTTTCTTT
TRBJ1-4	17	-	TRBV2	-	CASSYAGQWPSDEKLFF	TGTGCCAGCAGTTACGCCGGACAGTGGCCTTCGGATGAAAAACTGTTTTTT
TRBJ2-1	16	-	TRBV5-1	TRBD2	CASSYGLAGGMDEQFF	TGCGCCAGCAGCTACGGACTAGCGGGGGGTATGGATGAGCAGTTCTTC
TRBJ1-5	16	-	TRBV5-1	-	CASSLGYGGGNQPQHF	TGCGCCAGCAGCTTGGGATACGGGGGTGGCAATCAGCCCCAGCATTTT
TRBJ1-4	14	-	TRBV7-2	-	CASSLRQRGEKLFF	TGTGCCAGCAGCTTAAGACAGAGAGGTGAAAAACTGTTTTTT
TRBJ2-1	16	-	TRBV18	TRBD1	CASSRTDRASYNEQFF	TGTGCCAGCTCACGTACGGACAGGGCCTCCTACAATGAGCAGTTCTTC
TRBJ2-3	12	-	TRBV20-1	-	CSASSRGDTQYF	TGCAGTGCTAGTTCCCGGGGGGATACGCAGTATTTT
TRBJ1-1	15	-	TRBV6-5	-	CASSYSVQGNTEAFF	TGTGCCAGCAGTTACTCTGTTCAGGGGAACACTGAAGCTTTCTTT
TRBJ2-3	17	-	TRBV2	TRBD1	CASSEWGTGDSTDTQYF	TGTGCCAGCAGTGAATGGGGGACAGGGGATAGCACAGATACGCAGTATTTT
TRBJ2-1	15	-	TRBV9	-	CASSVGSGFYNEQFF	TGTGCCAGCAGCGTAGGGTCAGGGTTCTACAATGAGCAGTTCTTC
TRBJ1-5	15	few	TRBV5-6	-	CASSYRDRPNQPQHF	TGTGCCAGCAGCTATCGCGACAGACCCAATCAGCCCCAGCATTTT
TRBJ2-3	14	-	TRBV5-1	-	CASSSWGREDTQYF	TGCGCCAGCAGCTCTTGGGGCAGGGAAGATACGCAGTATTTT
TRBJ2-2	14	-	TRBV14	-	CASSQFQNTGELFF	TGTGCCAGCAGCCAGTTCCAGAACACCGGGGAGCTGTTTTTT
TRBJ2-1	14	-	TRBV18	-	CASSPAGVDNEQFF	TGTGCCAGCTCACCGGCAGGGGTGGACAATGAGCAGTTCTTC
TRBJ1-3	13	-	TRBV5-4	-	CASSRDSGNTIYF	TGTGCCAGCAGCCGGGACTCTGGAAACACCATATATTTT
TRBJ2-1	15	-	TRBV6-2/TRBV6-3	TRBD2	CASSSPRGGYNEQFF	TGTGCCAGCAGTTCTCCCCGGGGGGGCTACAATGAGCAGTTCTTC
TRBJ2-5	13	-	TRBV20-1	-	CSASDSPQETQYF	TGCAGTGCTAGTGATTCGCCGCAGGAGACCCAGTACTTC
TRBJ2-7	14	few	TRBV9	-	CASSVGNRPNEQYF	TGTGCCAGCAGCGTAGGGAACAGACCTAACGAGCAGTACTTC
TRBJ1-4	13	few	TRBV28	-	CASRGASNEKLFF	TGTGCCAGCCGGGGGGCCTCTAATGAAAAACTGTTTTTT
TRBJ2-1	13	-	TRBV7-2	TRBD2	CASSFERGGKQFF	TGTGCCAGCAGCTTCGAGCGGGGGGGGAAGCAGTTCTTC